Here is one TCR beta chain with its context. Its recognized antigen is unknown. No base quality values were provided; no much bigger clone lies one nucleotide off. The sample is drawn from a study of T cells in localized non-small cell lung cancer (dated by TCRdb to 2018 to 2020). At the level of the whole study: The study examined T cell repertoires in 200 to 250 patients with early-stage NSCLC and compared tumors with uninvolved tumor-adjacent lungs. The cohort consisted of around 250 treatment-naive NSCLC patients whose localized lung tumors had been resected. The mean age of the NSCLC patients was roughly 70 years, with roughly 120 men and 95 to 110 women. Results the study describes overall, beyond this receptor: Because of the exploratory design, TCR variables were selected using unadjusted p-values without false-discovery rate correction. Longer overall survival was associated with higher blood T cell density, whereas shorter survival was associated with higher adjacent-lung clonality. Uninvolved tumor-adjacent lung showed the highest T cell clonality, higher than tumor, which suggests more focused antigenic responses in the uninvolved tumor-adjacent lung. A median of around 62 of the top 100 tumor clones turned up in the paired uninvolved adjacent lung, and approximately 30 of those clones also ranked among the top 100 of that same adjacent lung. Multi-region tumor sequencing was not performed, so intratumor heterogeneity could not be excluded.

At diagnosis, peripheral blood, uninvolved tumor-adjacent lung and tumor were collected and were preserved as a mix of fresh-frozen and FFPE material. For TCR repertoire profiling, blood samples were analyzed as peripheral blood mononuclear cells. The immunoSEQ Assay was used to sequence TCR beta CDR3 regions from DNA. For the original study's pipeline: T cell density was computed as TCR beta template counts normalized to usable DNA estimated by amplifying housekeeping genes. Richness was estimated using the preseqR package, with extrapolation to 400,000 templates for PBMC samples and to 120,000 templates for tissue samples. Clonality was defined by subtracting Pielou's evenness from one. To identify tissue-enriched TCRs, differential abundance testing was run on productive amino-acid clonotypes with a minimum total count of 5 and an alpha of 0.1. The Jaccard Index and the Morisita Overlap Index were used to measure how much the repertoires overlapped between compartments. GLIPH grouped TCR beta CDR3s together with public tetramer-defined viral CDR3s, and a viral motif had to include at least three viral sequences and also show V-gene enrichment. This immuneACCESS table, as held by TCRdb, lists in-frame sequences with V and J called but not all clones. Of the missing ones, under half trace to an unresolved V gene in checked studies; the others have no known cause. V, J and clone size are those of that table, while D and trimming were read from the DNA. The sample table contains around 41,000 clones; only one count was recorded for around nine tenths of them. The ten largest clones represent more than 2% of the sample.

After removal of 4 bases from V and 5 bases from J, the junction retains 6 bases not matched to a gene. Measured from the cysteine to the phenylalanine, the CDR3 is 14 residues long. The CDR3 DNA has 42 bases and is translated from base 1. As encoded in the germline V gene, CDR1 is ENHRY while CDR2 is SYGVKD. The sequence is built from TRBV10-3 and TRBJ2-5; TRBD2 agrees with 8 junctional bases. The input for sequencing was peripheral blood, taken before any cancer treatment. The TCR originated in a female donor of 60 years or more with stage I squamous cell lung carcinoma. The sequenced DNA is TGTGCCATCAGTGCCGTAGCGGGGAGGGAGACCCAGTACTTC. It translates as CAISAVAGRETQYF.